The 14 T cell receptor beta chains below all came from one sample that was sequenced in a study of cytomegalovirus exposure and HLA in healthy donors. The PCR made use of 60 Vbeta and 13 Jbeta primers. The method was immunoSEQ multiplex PCR; TCRdb's version includes in-frame clones alone and lacks a portion of them. Counted here are around 150,000 clones, approximately 87% occurring once; the ten biggest clones make up approximately 1.4%. The material sequenced was PBMCs. These receptor sequences come from a man aged 35 to 55 in good health and CMV-seronegative.

The chain has TRBV7-3 and TRBJ1-6, with 7 bases fitting TRBD1. This CDR3 region has 16 residues. The J segment lost 1 base and the V segment lost 4 bases, leaving 4 bases of the junction unmatched. Germline-derived CDR1 and CDR2 are SGHTA and FQGTGA. CDR3 loop: CASSSQGRSYNSPLHF. CDR3 bases: TGTGCCAGCAGCTCACAGGGGAGATCCTATAATTCACCCCTCCACTTT. Using reference TRBV7-3 and TRBJ1-6 for the parts outside the CDR3, the full variable domain is GAGVSQTPSNKVTEKGKYVELRCDPISGHTALYWYRQSLGQGPEFLIYFQGTGAADDSGLPNDRFFAVRPEGSVSTLKIQRTERGDSAVYLCASSSQGRSYNSPLHFGNGTRLTVT.

CDR3 nucleotide sequence: TGTGCCAGCAGCTCCCCACCGACTAGCGGGGGCTACAATGAGCAGTTCTTC. Translation gives CASSSPPTSGGYNEQFF. The chain uses TRBV9 and TRBJ2-1, with 12 bases aligning to TRBD2. CDR1 is SGDLS and CDR2 is YYNGEE in the germline V gene. This CDR3 has 17 amino acids. The junction had 8 bases not matched to a gene; V was cut back by 4 bases and J by 3 bases.

This clone was picked up a small number of times. It is unclear where the CDR3 begins or ends on the DNA, so no DNA is shown, and the CDR3 is as TCRdb lists it. The chain is built from TRBV9 and TRBJ2-1; the tabulated D call, TRBD2, remains unverified against the DNA. CDR1 is SGDLS and CDR2 is YYNGEE in the germline V gene. Termini included, the CDR3 measures 13 amino acids. The CDR3 protein is CASSVASGSIAFF.

The gene calls are TRBV19 and TRBJ1-1; D unclear. The CDR3 is 15 residues long. The germline V gene has CDR1 LNHDA and CDR2 SQIVND (reference sequence). V was pared by 5 bases and J by 3 bases, with 16 bases between. CDR3 region: CASSPRRERDTEAFF. CDR3 nucleotide sequence: TGTGCCAGTAGTCCCAGGAGGGAAAGGGACACTGAAGCTTTCTTT.

V gene TRBV19 combines with J gene TRBJ1-1; 11 nucleotides line up with TRBD1. Germline V gene sequence: CDR1 LNHDA, CDR2 SQIVND (reference sequence). This CDR3 region has 16 residues. V gave up 7 bases and J gave up 3 bases; unmatched junction bases: 10. The CDR3 protein is CASIAGTGGFYTEAFF. CDR3 in DNA: TGTGCCAGTATTGCGGGGACAGGGGGTTTTTACACTGAAGCTTTCTTT.

This chain connects TRBV7-9 to TRBJ2-6; D might be TRBD2 (5 bases). In germline, CDR1 is SEHNR, CDR2 FQNEAQ (reference sequence). Between the trimmed V and J ends, which lost 5 bases and 2 bases, there was a span of 13 bases. The CDR3 consists of 16 residues. CDR3 in DNA: TGTGCCAGCAGCCCCCCCACGGGGACTGGGGCCAACGTCCTGACTTTC. Its translation is CASSPPTGTGANVLTF.

The chain employs TRBV7-2 and TRBJ2-1; 11 bases map to TRBD2. Germline CDR1 SGHTA, CDR2 FQGNSA. With V trimmed by 3 bases and J by 0 bases, 10 bases remained unmatched. This CDR3 comprises 19 residues. The CDR3 DNA reads TGTGCCAGCAGCTTGGTCCTAGCGGGAGGCCCGAGCTCCTACAATGAGCAGTTCTTC. It is translated as CASSLVLAGGPSSYNEQFF.

The genes are TRBV6-5 and TRBJ1-5; 10 positions agree with TRBD1. The CDR3 is made up of 16 amino acids. Germline V gene sequence: CDR1 MNHEY, CDR2 SVGAGI. The junction had 4 bases not matched to a gene; V was cut back by 2 bases and J by 3 bases. CDR3 sequence reads: CASSYPGTGDNQPQHF. The CDR3 DNA is TGTGCCAGCAGTTACCCTGGGACAGGGGACAATCAGCCCCAGCATTTT.

This chain joins TRBV7-9 and TRBJ1-2; 8 bases are a match to TRBD1. This CDR3 is 15 amino acids long. J was trimmed by 4 bases and V by 5 bases; bases with no gene match: 9. The germline CDR1 and CDR2 sequences are SEHNR and FQNEAQ (reference sequence). CDR3 sequence reads: CASSPGQGRRYGYTF. The CDR3 DNA reads as TGTGCCAGCAGCCCCGGACAGGGTCGACGCTATGGCTACACCTTC.

The chain employs TRBV7-3 and TRBJ1-2; tentative D call: TRBD1 (5 bases). V lost 5 bases and J lost 8, with 15 bases in between. The germline gives CDR1 SGHTA, CDR2 FQGTGA. The length of the CDR3 is 13 residues. CDR3 loop: CASSPDQGRGYTF. The CDR3 DNA follows: TGTGCCAGCAGCCCCGACCAGGGCCGGGGCTACACCTTC.

The genes are TRBV6-6 and TRBJ1-1, with TRBD1 identical over 10 bases. The CDR3 has 16 residues. Per germline, CDR1 MNHNY and CDR2 SVGAGI (reference sequence). With 5 bases clipped from V and 4 bases from J, the junction kept 10 bases outside the gene matches. The CDR3 DNA sequence: TGTGCCAGCAGTCCCCGGACAGGGGGGTCGGGCACTGAAGCTTTCTTT. Translated, it gives CASSPRTGGSGTEAFF.

This sequence joins TRBV19 and TRBJ2-7, with TRBD2 matching 7 bases. Trimming took 5 bases from V and 3 from J; bases not matched to a gene: 7. The CDR3 extends over 14 amino acids. CDR1 LNHDA and CDR2 SQIVND come from the germline V gene (reference sequence). In DNA, the CDR3 is TGTGCCAGTAGTCCAGCGGGACTACGCTACGAGCAGTACTTC. Translating it yields CASSPAGLRYEQYF.

The chain employs TRBV5-4 and TRBJ2-3; TRBD1 might be the D (6 bases). This CDR3 contains 15 residues. Germline V gene data show CDR1 as SGHNT and CDR2 as YYREEE (reference sequence). V lost 4 bases to trimming and J lost 0 bases, with 12 bases between them. The CDR3 here is CASSVLQGSTDTQYF. Written as DNA, the CDR3 is TGTGCCAGCAGCGTATTACAGGGAAGCACAGATACGCAGTATTTT. Based on the CDR3 plus reference TRBV5-4 and TRBJ2-3, the full variable domain is ETGVTQSPTHLIKTRGQQVTLRCSSQSGHNTVSWYQQALGQGPQFIFQYYREEENGRGNFPPRFSGLQFPNYSSELNVNALELDDSALYLCASSVLQGSTDTQYFGPGTRLTVL.

The rearrangement links TRBV27 to TRBJ2-1, with TRBD2 as a possible D gene (6 bases). Deletions cut 6 bases from V and 7 bases from J, with 13 bases between. CDR1 MNHEY and CDR2 SMNVEV come from the germline V gene (reference sequence). CDR3 size: 13 residues. CDR3: CASSIRAGNEQFF. The DNA of the CDR3 is TGTGCCAGCAGCATAAGGGCGGGGAATGAGCAGTTCTTC.